The source of this T cell receptor (beta chain) is a study of cytomegalovirus exposure and HLA in healthy donors. Regarding the study as a whole: In vitro checks showed that a few CMV-associated chains really do target CMV antigens. Altogether, 170 or so TCR beta chains were recorded as cytomegalovirus-associated.

Comments on this clone: Its antigen remains unknown.

V was shortened by 6 bases and J by 0 bases, with 13 bases between the two germline ends. The CDR3 is 15 residues long. The V gene's germline CDR1 is MNHEY and CDR2 SVGAGI. Clones were sequenced by immunoSEQ multiplex PCR, and TCRdb holds only the in-frame ones, with some missing. This repertoire shows over 200,000 clones, 83% found once; its top ten account for roughly 5.5%. The gene calls are TRBV6-5 and TRBJ2-3, with D perhaps TRBD1 (5 bases). The material sequenced was PBMCs. This receptor was obtained from a woman aged 18 to 35 in good health and CMV-seronegative. The CDR3 DNA sequence: TGTGCCAGCAGCCAAGGGGCAGGGAGCACAGATACGCAGTATTTT. Encoded protein: CASSQGAGSTDTQYF.